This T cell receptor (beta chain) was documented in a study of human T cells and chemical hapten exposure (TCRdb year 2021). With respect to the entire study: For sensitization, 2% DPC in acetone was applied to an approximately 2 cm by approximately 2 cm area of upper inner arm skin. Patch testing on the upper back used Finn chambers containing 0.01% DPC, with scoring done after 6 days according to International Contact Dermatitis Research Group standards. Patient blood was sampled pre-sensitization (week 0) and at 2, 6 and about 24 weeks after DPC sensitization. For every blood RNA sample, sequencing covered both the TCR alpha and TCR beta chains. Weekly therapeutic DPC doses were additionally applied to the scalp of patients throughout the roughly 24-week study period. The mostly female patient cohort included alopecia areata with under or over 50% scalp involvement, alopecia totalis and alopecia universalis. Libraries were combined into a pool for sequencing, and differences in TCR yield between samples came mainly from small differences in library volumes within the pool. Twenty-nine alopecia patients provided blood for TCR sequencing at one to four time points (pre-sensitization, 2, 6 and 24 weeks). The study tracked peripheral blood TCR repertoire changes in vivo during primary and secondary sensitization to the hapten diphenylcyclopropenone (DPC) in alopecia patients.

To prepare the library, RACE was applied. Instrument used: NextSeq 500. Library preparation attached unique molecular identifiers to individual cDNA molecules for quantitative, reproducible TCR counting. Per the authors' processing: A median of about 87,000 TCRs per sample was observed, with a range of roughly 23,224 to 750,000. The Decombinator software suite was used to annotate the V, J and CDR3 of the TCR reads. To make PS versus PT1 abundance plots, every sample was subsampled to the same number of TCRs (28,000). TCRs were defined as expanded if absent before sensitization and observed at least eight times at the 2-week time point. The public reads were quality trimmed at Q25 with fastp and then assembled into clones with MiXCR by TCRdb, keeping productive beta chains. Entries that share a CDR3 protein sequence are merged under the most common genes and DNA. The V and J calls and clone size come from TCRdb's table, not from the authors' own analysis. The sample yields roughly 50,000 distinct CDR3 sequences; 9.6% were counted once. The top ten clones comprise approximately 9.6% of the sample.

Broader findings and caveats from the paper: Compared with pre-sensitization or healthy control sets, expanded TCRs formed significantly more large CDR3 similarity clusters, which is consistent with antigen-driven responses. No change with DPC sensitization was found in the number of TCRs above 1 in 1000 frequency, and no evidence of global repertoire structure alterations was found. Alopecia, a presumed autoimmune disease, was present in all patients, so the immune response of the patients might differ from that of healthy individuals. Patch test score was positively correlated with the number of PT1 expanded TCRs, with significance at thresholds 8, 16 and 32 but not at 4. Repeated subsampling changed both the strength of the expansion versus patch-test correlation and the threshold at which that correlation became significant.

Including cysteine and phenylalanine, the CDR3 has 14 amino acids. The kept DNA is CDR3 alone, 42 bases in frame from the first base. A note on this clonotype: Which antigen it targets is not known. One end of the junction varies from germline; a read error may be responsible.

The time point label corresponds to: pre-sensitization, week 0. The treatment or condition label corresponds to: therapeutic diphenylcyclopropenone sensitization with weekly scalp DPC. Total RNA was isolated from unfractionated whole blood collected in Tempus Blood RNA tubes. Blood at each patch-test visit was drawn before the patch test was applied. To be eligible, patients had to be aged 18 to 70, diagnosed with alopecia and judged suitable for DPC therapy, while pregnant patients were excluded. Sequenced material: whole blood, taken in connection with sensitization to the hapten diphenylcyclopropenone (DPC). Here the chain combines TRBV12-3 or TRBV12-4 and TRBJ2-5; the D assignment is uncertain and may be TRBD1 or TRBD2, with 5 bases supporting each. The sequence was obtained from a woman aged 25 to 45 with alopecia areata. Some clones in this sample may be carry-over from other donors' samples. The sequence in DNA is TGTGCCAGCAGTTTATGGGGGTGGGAAGAGACCCGGTACTTC. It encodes CASSLWGWEETRYF.